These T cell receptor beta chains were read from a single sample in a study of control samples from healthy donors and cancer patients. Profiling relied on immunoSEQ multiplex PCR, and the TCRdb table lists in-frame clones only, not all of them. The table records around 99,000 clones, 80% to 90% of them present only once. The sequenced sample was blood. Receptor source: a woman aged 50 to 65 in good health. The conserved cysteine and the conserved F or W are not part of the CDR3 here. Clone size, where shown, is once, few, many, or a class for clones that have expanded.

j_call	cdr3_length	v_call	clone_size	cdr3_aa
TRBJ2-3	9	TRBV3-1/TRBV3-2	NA	ASSQADTQY
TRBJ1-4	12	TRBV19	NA	ATHTGRMGEKLF
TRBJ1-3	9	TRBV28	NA	ASSSGFTIY
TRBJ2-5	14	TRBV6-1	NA	ASSGVSRQLHATQY
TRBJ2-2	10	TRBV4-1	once	ASSQAPGELF
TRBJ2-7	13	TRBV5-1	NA	ASRPKGGQTYEQY
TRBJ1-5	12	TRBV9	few	ASGGSPIGQPQH
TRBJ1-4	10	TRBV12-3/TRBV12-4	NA	ASRSTNEKLF
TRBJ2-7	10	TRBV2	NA	ASSDRFYEQY
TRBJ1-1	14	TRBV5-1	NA	ASSLVTPGPNLEAF
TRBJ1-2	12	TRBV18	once	ASSPGGMVYGYT
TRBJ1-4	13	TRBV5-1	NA	ASSPIPPPNEKLF
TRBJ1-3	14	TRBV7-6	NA	ASSLVNGVSGNTIY
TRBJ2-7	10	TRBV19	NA	ATSTGWMEQY
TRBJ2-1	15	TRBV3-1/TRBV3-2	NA	ASSQDRDRRGYNEQF
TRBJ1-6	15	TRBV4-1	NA	ASSHSTGDRADSPLY
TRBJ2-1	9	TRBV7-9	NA	ASSRNSGWV
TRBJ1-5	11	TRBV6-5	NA	AASAQPNQPQH
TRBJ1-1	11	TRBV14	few	ASSQTANTEAF
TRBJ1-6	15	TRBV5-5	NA	ASSLGPGRANNSPLH
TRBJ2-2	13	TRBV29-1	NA	SVGGGQPNTGELF
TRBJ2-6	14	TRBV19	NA	ASSISGNSGANVLT
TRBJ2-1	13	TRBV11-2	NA	ASSFKPSSYNEQF
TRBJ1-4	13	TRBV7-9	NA	ASSPQAGGAEKLF
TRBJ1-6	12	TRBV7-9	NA	ASSPNRGGSPLH
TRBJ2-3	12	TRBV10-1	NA	ASSEPANTDTQY
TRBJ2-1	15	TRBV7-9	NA	ASSNPEGLSSYNEQF
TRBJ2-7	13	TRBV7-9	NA	ASSPWAVPPGEQY
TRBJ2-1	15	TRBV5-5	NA	ASSFRLAGGPRDEQF
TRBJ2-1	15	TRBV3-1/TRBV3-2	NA	ASSPWSGRSSYNEQF
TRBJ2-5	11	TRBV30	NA	AWSDGLEETQY
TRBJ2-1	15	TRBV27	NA	ASSTHQTGASYNEQF
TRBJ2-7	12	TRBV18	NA	ASSPGQGLGVGY
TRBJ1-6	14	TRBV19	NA	ASSINQGTYNSPLH
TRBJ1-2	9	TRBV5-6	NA	ASSFNYGYT
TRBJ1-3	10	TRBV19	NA	ATQTGRNTIY
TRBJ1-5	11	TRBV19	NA	ASNVNRNQPQH
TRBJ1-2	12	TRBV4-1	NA	ASSPPTGSYGYT
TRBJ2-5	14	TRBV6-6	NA	ASSYGQGLNQETQY
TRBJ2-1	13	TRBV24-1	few	ATSDASGNYNEQF
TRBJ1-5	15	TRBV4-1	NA	ASSQVIGGDSNQPQH
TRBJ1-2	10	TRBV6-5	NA	ATSDGLGGYT
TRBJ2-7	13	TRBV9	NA	ASSVDETFSYEQY